This is a list of T cell receptor beta chains from one sample in a study of graft-versus-host responses after intestinal transplantation. TCRdb's table, derived via immunoSEQ multiplex PCR, lists solely in-frame clones and lacks some. The data hold 100,000 to 130,000 clones, with about nine tenths observed a single time. Antigen specificity for these receptors is unknown. The sequences come from unstimulated CD4+ T cells sorted from spleen or lymph node cells, collected before transplant. The receptors here all came from a human donor who was the organ donor for an intestinal transplant. Both conserved end residues are trimmed from each CDR3.

v_gene	j_gene	CDR3aa
TRBV6-1	TRBJ2-7	ASSDWTGWYEQY
TRBV14	TRBJ1-1	ASSRSVEAF
TRBV5-4	TRBJ2-1	ASSPPAGNEQF
TRBV4-2	TRBJ2-5	ASSQPRPGLAGYGEETQY
TRBV12-5	TRBJ2-3	ASGLPSGGSYENTQY
TRBV5-1	TRBJ1-3	ASSLQGGGNTIY
TRBV6-6	TRBJ1-1	ASSDPTGGGTEAF
TRBV18	TRBJ2-5	ASSPQGQETQY
TRBV6-1	TRBJ2-3	ASSEGQGATDTQY
TRBV11-2	TRBJ2-5	ASSLGTSGETQY
TRBV5-1	TRBJ2-3	ASSLRWLAGGTDTQY
TRBV30	TRBJ2-1	AWGSGTYNEQL
TRBV2	TRBJ1-2	ASGVGYGYT
TRBV6-1	TRBJ2-7	ASFLAAENLYEQY
TRBV5-1	TRBJ2-2	ASSLAGNTGELF
TRBV27	TRBJ2-6	ASSFGSGANVLT
TRBV4-1	TRBJ2-1	ASGVQSGSYNEQF
TRBV10-2	TRBJ2-7	ASSETSGSYEQY
TRBV9	TRBJ1-6	ASSVEPGRDNSPLH
TRBV7-9	TRBJ2-7	ASSQGYYEQY
TRBV7-9	TRBJ2-7	ASSLTRGGEQY
TRBV6-5	TRBJ2-5	ASSYERARETQY
TRBV19	TRBJ2-6	ASSPRVPLNSGANVLT
TRBV27	TRBJ2-3	ASSTSFSTDTQY
TRBV11-1	TRBJ2-4	ASRGRGSIQY
TRBV9	TRBJ1-1	ASSAYTGTKNTEAF